This entry concerns a single T cell receptor beta chain. Its antigen is undetermined. The data were taken from a study of cytomegalovirus exposure and HLA in healthy donors. Study information: Among the 300 to 500 genotyped donors, over 70% were placed in the Caucasian-associated ancestry cluster.

General study results and limits: In an earlier analysis, most TCR beta V segments were productive about 90% or about 30% of the time.

The PCR contained 60 Vbeta and 13 Jbeta primers. The assay was immunoSEQ multiplex PCR, and TCRdb's table has in-frame clones only and misses some. The table records around 110,000 clones, roughly 73% of them present only once. This TCR was recovered from a man aged 30 to 45 in good health and CMV-seronegative. The sequencing sample was made of PBMCs.

The CDR3 sequence is CASSGPVEGSNTGELFF. As DNA, the CDR3 is TGTGCCAGCAGTGGACCCGTGGAGGGGTCAAACACCGGGGAGCTGTTTTTT. The chain employs TRBV2 and TRBJ2-2, with D possibly being TRBD2 (6 bases). The germline V and J ends were trimmed by 4 bases and 2 bases, with 17 bases remaining between them. The CDR3 totals 17 residues. CDR1 is SNHLY and CDR2 is FYNNEI in the germline V gene. The variable domain in full, completed from reference TRBV2 and TRBJ2-2, reads EPEVTQTPSHQVTQMGQEVILRCVPISNHLYFYWYRQILGQKVEFLVSFYNNEISEKSEIFDDQFSVERPDGSNFTLKIRSTKLEDSAMYFCASSGPVEGSNTGELFFGEGSRLTVL.